This record looks at one T cell receptor (beta chain) sequence and its context. Its target is not known. The data originate from a study of cytomegalovirus exposure and HLA in healthy donors. Per germline, CDR1 SGHTA and CDR2 FQGNSA. After removal of 1 base from V and 7 bases from J, the junction contained 7 bases not matched to a gene. This CDR3 spans 15 amino acids. Study-wide results and limits: Further analysis, carried out later, found HLA-associated TCR beta chains more clonally expanded than equally common other chains. In vitro data verified a few CMV-associated chains as specific for CMV antigens. An Asian-associated ancestry cluster reportedly showed fewer N-insertions than the roughly 670-donor mean in a later analysis.

PCR used 60 Vbeta primers and 13 Jbeta primers. Sequencing was performed with immunoSEQ multiplex PCR; in TCRdb, only in-frame clones are kept and a portion is missing. This repertoire shows around 160,000 clones, 70% to 80% found once; its top ten account for approximately 1.5%. The J gene is TRBJ2-7, the V gene TRBV7-2; 10 bases fit TRBD1. The sequencing sample was made of PBMCs. This clonotype was sampled from a male donor in good health and CMV-seronegative. CDR3 DNA: TGTGCCAGCAGCTTAGGAGGGACAGGGGTTAGGGAGCAGTACTTC. Translated: CASSLGGTGVREQYF.